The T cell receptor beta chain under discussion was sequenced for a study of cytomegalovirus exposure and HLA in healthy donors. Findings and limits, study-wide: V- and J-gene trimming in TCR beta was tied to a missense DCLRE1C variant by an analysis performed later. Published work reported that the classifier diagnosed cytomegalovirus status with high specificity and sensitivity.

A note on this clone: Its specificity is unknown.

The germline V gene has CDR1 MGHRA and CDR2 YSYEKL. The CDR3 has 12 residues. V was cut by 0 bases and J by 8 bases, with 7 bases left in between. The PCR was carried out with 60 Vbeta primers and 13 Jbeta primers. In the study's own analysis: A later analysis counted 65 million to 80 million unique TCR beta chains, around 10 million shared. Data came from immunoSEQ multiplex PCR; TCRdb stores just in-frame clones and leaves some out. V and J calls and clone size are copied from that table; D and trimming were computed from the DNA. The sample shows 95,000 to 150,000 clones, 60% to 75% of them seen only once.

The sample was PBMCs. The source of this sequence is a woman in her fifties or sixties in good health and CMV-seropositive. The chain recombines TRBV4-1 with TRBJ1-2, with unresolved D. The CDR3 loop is CASSQDPQGYTF. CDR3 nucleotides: TGCGCCAGCAGCCAAGATCCCCAGGGCTACACCTTC.